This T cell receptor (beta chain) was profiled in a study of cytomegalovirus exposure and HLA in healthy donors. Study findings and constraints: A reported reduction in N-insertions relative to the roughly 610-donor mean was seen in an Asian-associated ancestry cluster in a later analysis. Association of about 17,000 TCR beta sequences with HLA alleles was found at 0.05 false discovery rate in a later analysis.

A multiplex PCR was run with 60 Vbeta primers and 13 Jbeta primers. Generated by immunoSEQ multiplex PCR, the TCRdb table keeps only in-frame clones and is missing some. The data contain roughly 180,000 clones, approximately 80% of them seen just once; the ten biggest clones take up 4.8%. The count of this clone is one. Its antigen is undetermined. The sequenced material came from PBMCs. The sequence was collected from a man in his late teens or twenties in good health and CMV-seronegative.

The CDR3 reads CASSLWGGGQPQHF. The CDR3 coding sequence is TGTGCCAGCAGTTTATGGGGGGGAGGTCAGCCCCAGCATTTT. This chain links TRBV27 with TRBJ1-5; D possibly corresponds to TRBD1 (5 bases). The germline CDR1 and CDR2 sequences are MNHEY and SMNVEV (reference sequence). V was cut by 1 base and J by 6 bases, with 10 bases left in between. The CDR3 runs 14 residues.